This T cell receptor beta chain came from a study of control samples from healthy donors and cancer patients. This CDR3 region has 11 residues. Trimming took 6 bases from V and 14 from J; bases not matched to a gene: 6. Germline CDR1 DFQATT, CDR2 SNEGSKA (reference sequence). Assay: immunoSEQ multiplex PCR; the TCRdb copy retains only in-frame clones and omits some. Of about 180,000 clones in the sample, about 92% were seen once. The TCR originated in a man between 25 and 39 years old in good health. This chain uses TRBV20-1 with TRBJ1-6, with 8 bases aligning to TRBD1. Source material: blood. CDR3 residues: CSASQGASLHF. As DNA, the CDR3 is TGCAGTGCCTCGCAGGGGGCCTCCCTCCACTTT.